The 5 T cell receptor beta chains below all came from one sample that was sequenced in a study of response to subunit inactivated influenza vaccine. TCRdb itself ran the RT-PCR reads through MiXCR, one entry per CDR3 protein. The sample lists 500,000 to 550,000 distinct CDR3 sequences; less than 7.5% were seen once. The material sequenced was PBMCs from blood, taken 23 to 25 months after vaccination. Source of these receptors: a man aged 50 to 69 who received an inactivated influenza vaccine.

The table lists this clonotype with many counts. The chain combines TRBV25-1 with TRBJ2-2, with D tentatively TRBD2 (5 bases). Trimming removed 6 bases at V and 6 bases at J, with 11 bases between. CDR1 MGHDK and CDR2 SYGVNS come from the germline V gene. CDR3 length equals 13 residues. CDR3 residues: CASSRWESGELFF. CDR3 nucleotides: TGTGCCAGCAGCCGTTGGGAGTCCGGGGAGCTGTTTTTT.

Concerning this clonotype: A read error may explain this, as a much larger clone is one base away. The rearrangement links TRBV3-1 to TRBJ2-5; 9 bases align to TRBD2. The CDR3 consists of 14 residues. V trimming: 4 bases; J trimming: 5 bases; junction bases outside the gene matches: 5. Germline V gene data show CDR1 as LGHDT and CDR2 as YNNKEL (reference sequence). CDR3 protein: CASSPRLAAETQYF. CDR3 nucleotides: TGTGCCAGCAGCCCGCGACTAGCGGCGGAGACCCAGTACTTC.

The rearrangement links TRBV7-9 to TRBJ2-1; 10 nucleotides line up with TRBD2. Trimming took 6 bases from V and 8 from J; bases not matched to a gene: 13. Per germline, CDR1 SEHNR and CDR2 FQNEAQ (reference sequence). There are 16 residues in the CDR3. This CDR3 reads CASRDNGLAVWDEQFF. The CDR3 DNA reads TGTGCCAGCAGGGATAACGGACTAGCGGTCTGGGATGAGCAGTTCTTC.

In this sample, this clonotype turned up many times. The chain joins TRBV5-1 to TRBJ2-3; TRBD2 aligns across 8 bases. This CDR3 contains 15 residues. The junction had 3 bases not matched to a gene; V was cut back by 1 base and J by 2 bases. Germline loops: CDR1 SGHRS, CDR2 YFSETQ. The CDR3 DNA reads TGCGCCAGCAGCTTGCAGCGGGGGCACACAGATACGCAGTATTTT. Amino acids: CASSLQRGHTDTQYF. Drawing the rest from reference TRBV5-1 and TRBJ2-3, the complete variable domain is KAGVTQTPRYLIKTRGQQVTLSCSPISGHRSVSWYQQTPGQGLQFLFEYFSETQRNKGNFPGRFSGRQFSNSRSEMNVSTLELGDSALYLCASSLQRGHTDTQYFGPGTRLTVL.

The chain has TRBV29-1 and TRBJ2-1, with 7 bases identical to TRBD2. The germline gives CDR1 SQVTM, CDR2 ANQGSEA. V was clipped by 7 bases and J by 3 bases; unmatched bases: 9. The CDR3 length is 14 residues. The CDR3 here is CSGGGLFNYNEQFF. In DNA, the CDR3 is TGCAGCGGGGGGGGACTATTCAACTACAATGAGCAGTTCTTC.